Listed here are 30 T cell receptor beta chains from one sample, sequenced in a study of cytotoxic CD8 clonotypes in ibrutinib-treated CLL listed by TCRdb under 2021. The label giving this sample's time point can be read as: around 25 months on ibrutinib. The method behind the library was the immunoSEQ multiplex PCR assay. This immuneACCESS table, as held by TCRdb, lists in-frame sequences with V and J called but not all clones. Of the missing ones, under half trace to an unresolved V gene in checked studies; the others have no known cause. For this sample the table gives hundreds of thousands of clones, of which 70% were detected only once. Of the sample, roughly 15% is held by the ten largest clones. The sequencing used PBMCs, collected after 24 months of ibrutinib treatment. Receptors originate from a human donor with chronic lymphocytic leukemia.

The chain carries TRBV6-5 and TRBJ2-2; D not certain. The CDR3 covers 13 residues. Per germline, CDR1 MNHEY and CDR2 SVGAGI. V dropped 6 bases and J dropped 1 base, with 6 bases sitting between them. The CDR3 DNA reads TGTGCCAGCAGGGACCAGAACACCGGGGAGCTGTTTTTT. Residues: CASRDQNTGELFF.

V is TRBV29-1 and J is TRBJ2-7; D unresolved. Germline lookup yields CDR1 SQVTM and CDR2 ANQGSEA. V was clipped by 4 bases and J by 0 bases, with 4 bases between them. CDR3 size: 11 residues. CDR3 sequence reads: CSVVFSYEQYF. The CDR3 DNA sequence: TGCAGCGTTGTCTTCTCCTACGAGCAGTACTTC.

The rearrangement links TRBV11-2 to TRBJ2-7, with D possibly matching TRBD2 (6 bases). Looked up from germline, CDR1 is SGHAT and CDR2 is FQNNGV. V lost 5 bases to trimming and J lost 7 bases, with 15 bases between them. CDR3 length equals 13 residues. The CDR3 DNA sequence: TGTGCCAGCAGCACCTCGGTCGCGGGGGAGCAGTACTTC. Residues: CASSTSVAGEQYF.

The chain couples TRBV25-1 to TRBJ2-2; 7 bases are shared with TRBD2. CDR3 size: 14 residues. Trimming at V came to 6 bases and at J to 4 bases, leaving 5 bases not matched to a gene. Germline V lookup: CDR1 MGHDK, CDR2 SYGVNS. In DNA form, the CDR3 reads TGTGCCAGCAGCCGGGGGGTAATCACCGGGGAGCTGTTTTTT. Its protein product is CASSRGVITGELFF. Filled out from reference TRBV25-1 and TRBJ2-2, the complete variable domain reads EADIYQTPRYLVIGTGKKITLECSQTMGHDKMYWYQQDPGMELHLIHYSYGVNSTEKGDLSSESTVSRIRTEHFPLTLESARPSHTSQYLCASSRGVITGELFFGEGSRLTVL.

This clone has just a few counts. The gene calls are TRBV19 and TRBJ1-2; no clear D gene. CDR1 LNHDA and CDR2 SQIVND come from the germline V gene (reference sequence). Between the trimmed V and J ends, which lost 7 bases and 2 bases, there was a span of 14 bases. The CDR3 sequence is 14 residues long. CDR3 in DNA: TGTGCCAGTACCCTCGCCATGGGAAACTATGGCTACACCTTC. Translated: CASTLAMGNYGYTF. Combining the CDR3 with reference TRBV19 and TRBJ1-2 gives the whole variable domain DGGITQSPKYLFRKEGQNVTLSCEQNLNHDAMYWYRQDPGQGLRLIYYSQIVNDFQKGDIAEGYSVSREKKESFPLTVTSAQKNPTAFYLCASTLAMGNYGYTFGSGTRLTVV.

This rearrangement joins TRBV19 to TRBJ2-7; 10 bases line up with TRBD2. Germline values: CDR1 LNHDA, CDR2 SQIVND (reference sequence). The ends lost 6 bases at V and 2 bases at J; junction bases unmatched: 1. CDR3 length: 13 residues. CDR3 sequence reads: CASRLAGTYEQYF. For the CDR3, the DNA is TGTGCCAGTAGACTAGCGGGAACCTACGAGCAGTACTTC.

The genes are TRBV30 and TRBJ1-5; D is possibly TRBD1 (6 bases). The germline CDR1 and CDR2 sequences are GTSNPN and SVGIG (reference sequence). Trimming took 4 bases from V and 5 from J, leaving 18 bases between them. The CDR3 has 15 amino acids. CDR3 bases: TGTGCCTGGACCGCCACAGGGCAAGGGGATCAGCCCCAGCATTTT. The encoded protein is CAWTATGQGDQPQHF.

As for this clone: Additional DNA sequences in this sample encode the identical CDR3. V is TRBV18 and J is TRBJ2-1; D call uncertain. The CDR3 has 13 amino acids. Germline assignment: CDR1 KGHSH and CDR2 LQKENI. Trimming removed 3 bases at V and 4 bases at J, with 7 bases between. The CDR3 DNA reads TGTGCCAGCTCACCGCCTACTTACAATGAGCAGTTCTTC. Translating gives CASSPPTYNEQFF.

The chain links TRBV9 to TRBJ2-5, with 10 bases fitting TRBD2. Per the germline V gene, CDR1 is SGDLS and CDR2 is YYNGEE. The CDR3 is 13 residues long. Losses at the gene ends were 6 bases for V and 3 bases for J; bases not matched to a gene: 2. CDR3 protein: CASTSGRKETQYF. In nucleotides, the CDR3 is TGTGCCAGCACTAGCGGGAGAAAAGAGACCCAGTACTTC.

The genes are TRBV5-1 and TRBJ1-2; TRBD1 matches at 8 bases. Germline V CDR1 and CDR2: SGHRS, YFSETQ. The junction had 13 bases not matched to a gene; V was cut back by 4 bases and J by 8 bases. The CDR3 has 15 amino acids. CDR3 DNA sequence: TGCGCCAGCAGCCCGTACGCGGACAGGGCTGACGGCTACACCTTC. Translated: CASSPYADRADGYTF.

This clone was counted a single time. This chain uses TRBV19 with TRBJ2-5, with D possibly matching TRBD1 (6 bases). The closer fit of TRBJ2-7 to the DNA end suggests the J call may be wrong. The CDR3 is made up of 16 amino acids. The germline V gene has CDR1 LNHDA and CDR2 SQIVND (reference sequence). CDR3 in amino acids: CASSPHRVSPSHEQYF. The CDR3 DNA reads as TGTGCCAGTAGTCCCCACAGGGTAAGCCCATCCCACGAGCAGTACTTC.

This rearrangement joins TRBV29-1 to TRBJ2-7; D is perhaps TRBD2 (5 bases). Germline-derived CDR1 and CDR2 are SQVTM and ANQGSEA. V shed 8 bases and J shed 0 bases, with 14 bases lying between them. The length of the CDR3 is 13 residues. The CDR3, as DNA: TGCAGCATCTGGCGAGGGAGCTCCTACGAGCAGTACTTC. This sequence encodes CSIWRGSSYEQYF.

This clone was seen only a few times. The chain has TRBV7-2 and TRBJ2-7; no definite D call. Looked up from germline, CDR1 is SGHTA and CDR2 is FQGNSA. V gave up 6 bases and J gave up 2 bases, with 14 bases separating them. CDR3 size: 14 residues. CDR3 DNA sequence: TGTGCCAGCAGACCTCCCGGCCTAGCCTACGAGCAGTACTTC. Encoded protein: CASRPPGLAYEQYF.

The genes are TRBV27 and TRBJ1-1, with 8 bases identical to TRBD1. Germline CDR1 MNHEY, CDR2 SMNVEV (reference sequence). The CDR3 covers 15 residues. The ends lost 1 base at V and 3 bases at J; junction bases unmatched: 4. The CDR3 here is CASSLLTGVHTEAFF. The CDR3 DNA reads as TGTGCCAGCAGTTTATTGACAGGGGTGCACACTGAAGCTTTCTTT.

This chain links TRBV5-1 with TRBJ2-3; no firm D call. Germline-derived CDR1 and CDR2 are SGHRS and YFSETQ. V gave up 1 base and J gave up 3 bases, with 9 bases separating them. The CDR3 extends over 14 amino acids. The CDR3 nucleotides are TGCGCCAGCAGCTTGCAGTCAGAGACAGATACGCAGTATTTT. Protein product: CASSLQSETDTQYF.

The CDR3 DNA sequence: TGTGCCTGGATCACATCCGTGGGTCTGAGTTGGACTAGCAACAATGAGCAGTTCTTC. The encoded protein is CAWITSVGLSWTSNNEQFF. This chain links TRBV30 with TRBJ2-1; 8 positions agree with TRBD2. Germline loops: CDR1 GTSNPN, CDR2 SVGIG (reference sequence). J lost 5 bases, V lost 4 bases, and 22 bases had no gene match. This CDR3 contains 19 residues.

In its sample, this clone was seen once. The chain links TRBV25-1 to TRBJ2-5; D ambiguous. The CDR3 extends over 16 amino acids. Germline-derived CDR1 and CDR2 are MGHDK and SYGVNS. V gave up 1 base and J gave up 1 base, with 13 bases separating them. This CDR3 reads CASSEFFSRAQETQYF. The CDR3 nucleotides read TGTGCCAGCAGTGAATTCTTTTCCCGGGCCCAAGAGACCCAGTACTTC. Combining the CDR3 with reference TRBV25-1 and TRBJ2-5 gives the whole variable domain EADIYQTPRYLVIGTGKKITLECSQTMGHDKMYWYQQDPGMELHLIHYSYGVNSTEKGDLSSESTVSRIRTEHFPLTLESARPSHTSQYLCASSEFFSRAQETQYFGPGTRLLVL.

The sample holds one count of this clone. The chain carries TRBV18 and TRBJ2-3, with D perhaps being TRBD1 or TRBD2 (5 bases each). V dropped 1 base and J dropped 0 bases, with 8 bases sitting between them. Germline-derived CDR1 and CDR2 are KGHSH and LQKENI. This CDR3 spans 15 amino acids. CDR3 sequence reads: CASSPRDPSTDTQYF. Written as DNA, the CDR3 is TGTGCCAGCTCACCACGGGACCCAAGCACAGATACGCAGTATTTT.

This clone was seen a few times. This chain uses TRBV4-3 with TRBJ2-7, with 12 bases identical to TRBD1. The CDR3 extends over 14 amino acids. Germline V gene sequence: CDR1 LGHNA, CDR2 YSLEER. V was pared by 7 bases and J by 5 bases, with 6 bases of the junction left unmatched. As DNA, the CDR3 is TGCGCCAGCATTGACGGGACAGGGGGCAACGAGCAGTACTTC. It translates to CASIDGTGGNEQYF.

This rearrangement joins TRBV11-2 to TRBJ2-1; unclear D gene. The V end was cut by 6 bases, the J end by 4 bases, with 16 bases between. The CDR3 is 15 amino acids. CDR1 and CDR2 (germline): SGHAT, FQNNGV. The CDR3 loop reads CASRKRWEGYNEQFF. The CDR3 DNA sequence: TGTGCCAGCAGAAAAAGGTGGGAAGGTTACAATGAGCAGTTCTTC.

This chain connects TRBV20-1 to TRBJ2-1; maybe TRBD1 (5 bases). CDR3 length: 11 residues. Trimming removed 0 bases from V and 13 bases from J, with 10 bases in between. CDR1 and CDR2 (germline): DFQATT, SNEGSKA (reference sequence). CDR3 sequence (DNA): TGCAGTGCTAGAGATGACAGATATCAGTTCTTC. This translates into CSARDDRYQFF.

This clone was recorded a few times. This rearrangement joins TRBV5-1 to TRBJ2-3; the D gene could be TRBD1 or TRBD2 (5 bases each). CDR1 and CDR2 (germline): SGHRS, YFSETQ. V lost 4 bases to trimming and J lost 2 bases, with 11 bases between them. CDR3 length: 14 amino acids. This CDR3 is CASSPGDHTDTQYF. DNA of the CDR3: TGCGCCAGCAGCCCCGGGGACCACACAGATACGCAGTATTTT.

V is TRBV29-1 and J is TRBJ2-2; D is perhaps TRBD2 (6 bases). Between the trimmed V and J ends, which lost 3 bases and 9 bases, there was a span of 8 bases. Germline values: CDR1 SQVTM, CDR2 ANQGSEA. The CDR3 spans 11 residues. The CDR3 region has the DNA TGCAGCGTTGAGGGGAGGAGGGAGCTGTTTTTT. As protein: CSVEGRRELFF.

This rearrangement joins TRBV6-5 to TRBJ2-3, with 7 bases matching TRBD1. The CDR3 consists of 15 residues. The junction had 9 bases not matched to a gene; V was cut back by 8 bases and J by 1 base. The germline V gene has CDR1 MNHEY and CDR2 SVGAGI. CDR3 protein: CASCLGGAGTDTQYF. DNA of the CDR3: TGTGCCAGCTGTCTAGGGGGCGCCGGCACAGATACGCAGTATTTT.

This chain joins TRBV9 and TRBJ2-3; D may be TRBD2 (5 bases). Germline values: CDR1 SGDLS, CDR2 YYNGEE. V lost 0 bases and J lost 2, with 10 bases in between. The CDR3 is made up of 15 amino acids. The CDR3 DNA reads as TGTGCCAGCAGCGTAGCAGCGGACCACACAGATACGCAGTATTTT. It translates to CASSVAADHTDTQYF.

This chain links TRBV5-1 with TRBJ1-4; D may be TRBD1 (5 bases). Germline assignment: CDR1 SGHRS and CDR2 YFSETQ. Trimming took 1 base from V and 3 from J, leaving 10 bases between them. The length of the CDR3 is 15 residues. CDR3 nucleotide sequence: TGCGCCAGCAGCTTGATGGGGGGAGCTAATGAAAAACTGTTTTTT. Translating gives CASSLMGGANEKLFF.

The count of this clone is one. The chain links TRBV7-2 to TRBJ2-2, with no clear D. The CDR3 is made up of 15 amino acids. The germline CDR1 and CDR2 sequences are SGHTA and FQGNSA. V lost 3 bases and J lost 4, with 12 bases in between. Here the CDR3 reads CASSFVRDATGELFF. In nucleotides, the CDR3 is TGTGCCAGCAGCTTCGTTAGGGATGCCACCGGGGAGCTGTTTTTT.

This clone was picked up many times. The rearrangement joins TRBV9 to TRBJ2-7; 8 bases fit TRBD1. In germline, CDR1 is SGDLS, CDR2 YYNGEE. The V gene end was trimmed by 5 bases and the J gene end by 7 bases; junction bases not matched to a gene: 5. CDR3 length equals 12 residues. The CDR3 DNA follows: TGTGCCAGCAGTGGACAGGGAGATGAGCAGTACTTC. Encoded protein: CASSGQGDEQYF.

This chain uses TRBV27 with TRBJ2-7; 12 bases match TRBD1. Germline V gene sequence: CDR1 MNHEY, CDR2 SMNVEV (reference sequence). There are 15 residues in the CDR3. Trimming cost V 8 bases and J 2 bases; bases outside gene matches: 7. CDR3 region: CASFSGTGGAYEQYF. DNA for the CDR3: TGTGCCAGCTTCTCCGGGACAGGGGGCGCCTACGAGCAGTACTTC.

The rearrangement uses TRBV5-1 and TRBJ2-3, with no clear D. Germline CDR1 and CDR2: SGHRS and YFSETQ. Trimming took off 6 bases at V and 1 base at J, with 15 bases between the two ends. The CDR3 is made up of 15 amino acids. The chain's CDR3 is CASTRDTYGTDTQYF. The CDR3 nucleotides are TGCGCCAGCACCCGAGACACCTACGGCACAGATACGCAGTATTTT.